The 26 T cell receptor beta chains presented below share a single source sample, sequenced in a study of T cell responses to AZD1222 COVID-19 vaccine. Repertoires were generated with immunoSEQ multiplex PCR, while TCRdb's copy carries only in-frame clones and drops some. The sample carries 200,000 or so clones, 85% to 90% recorded once. This specimen was peripheral blood, taken on day 0 of AZD1222 vaccination. Receptors originate from an adult in good health.

The V call is TRBV28, the J call TRBJ2-7, with TRBD1 identical over 8 bases. Germline V gives CDR1 MDHEN, CDR2 SYDVKM. The ends lost 1 base at V and 1 base at J; junction bases unmatched: 3. The CDR3 has 15 residues. The CDR3, as DNA: TGTGCCAGCAGTTTATCAGGGGGCGCATCCTACGAGCAGTACTTC. The encoded protein is CASSLSGGASYEQYF.

This chain links TRBV7-9 with TRBJ2-3; TRBD2 is a possible D gene (6 bases). Germline CDR1 reads SEHNR; CDR2 reads FQNEAQ (reference sequence). The CDR3 runs to 13 residues. Trimming left V 5 bases short and J 3 bases short, with 9 bases between. The CDR3 loop reads CASSRAGTDTQYF. The CDR3 DNA sequence: TGTGCCAGCAGCCGGGCGGGGACAGATACGCAGTATTTT.

The V call is TRBV18, the J call TRBJ2-3, with 7 bases that match TRBD1. V shed 0 bases, J shed 1 base, and the junction held 7 bases outside the gene matches. CDR1 and CDR2 (germline): KGHSH, LQKENI. The CDR3 covers 17 residues. The chain's CDR3 is CASSPPSFTGGTDTQYF. CDR3 nucleotide sequence: TGTGCCAGCTCACCACCCTCATTCACAGGGGGCACAGATACGCAGTATTTT.

The gene calls are TRBV7-6 and TRBJ2-7; 7 positions agree with TRBD1. V lost 1 base and J lost 6; bases outside the gene matches: 6. Germline V gene data show CDR1 as SGHVS and CDR2 as FNYEAQ. This CDR3 has 14 amino acids. This CDR3 is CASSLGGRGSEQYF. CDR3 nucleotide sequence: TGTGCCAGCAGCTTAGGGGGCAGGGGGAGCGAGCAGTACTTC.

The chain joins TRBV5-5 to TRBJ2-5; 9 positions agree with TRBD2. The ends lost 2 bases at V and 2 bases at J; junction bases unmatched: 13. CDR3 length equals 18 residues. Looked up from germline, CDR1 is SGHKS and CDR2 is YYEKEE (reference sequence). The CDR3, as DNA: TGTGCCAGCAGCTTAGAACTAGCGGGCCCAGGCCTACAAGAGACCCAGTACTTC. This sequence encodes CASSLELAGPGLQETQYF.

With respect to this clone: The junction shows a germline mismatch at one end, possibly a read error. This chain uses TRBV2 with TRBJ1-2; no definite D call. CDR1 is SNHLY, CDR2 FYNNEI, per germline. The CDR3 runs 11 residues. Written as DNA, the CDR3 is TGTGCCAGCAGTGGTGAAAGCTCAAGAAGCTTC. Encoded protein: CASSGESSRSF.

The chain is built from TRBV7-3 and TRBJ2-3; D not certain. Trimming shortened V by 5 bases and J by 10 bases, and 16 bases separated the two germline ends. Germline CDR1 is SGHTA and CDR2 is FQGTGA. This CDR3 has 13 residues. The CDR3 region is CASSANPGEAQYF. For the CDR3, the DNA is TGTGCCAGCAGCGCTAACCCCGGTGAGGCGCAGTATTTT.

The gene calls are TRBV6-2 or TRBV6-3 and TRBJ1-4; D is unclear. The length of the CDR3 is 15 residues. The V end was cut by 5 bases, the J end by 6 bases, with 16 bases between. The germline gives CDR1 MNHEY, CDR2 SVGEGT. The CDR3 region is CASSTPSATDEKLFF. DNA for the CDR3: TGTGCCAGCAGTACCCCAAGTGCCACCGATGAAAAACTGTTTTTT.

This clone was picked up one time. The V call is TRBV7-9, the J call TRBJ1-2; 8 nucleotides align to TRBD1. Germline loops: CDR1 SEHNR, CDR2 FQNEAQ (reference sequence). J gave up 8 bases and V 1 base, and 3 bases lay outside the gene matches. The CDR3 is 13 amino acids. CDR3 DNA sequence: TGTGCCAGCAGCTTAGATGGGACAGGAGGCTACACCTTC. This translates into CASSLDGTGGYTF.

This clone was detected only once. CDR3 sequence (DNA): TGTGCCAGCAGCAAACTAGCGGGGGGCCACTACGAGCAGTACTTC. Its protein product is CASSKLAGGHYEQYF. The rearrangement joins TRBV9 to TRBJ2-7, with 12 bases lining up with TRBD2. CDR1 and CDR2 (germline): SGDLS, YYNGEE. This CDR3 spans 15 amino acids. V dropped 4 bases and J dropped 3; count of bases not matched to a gene: 5.

The V call is TRBV7-3, the J call TRBJ1-3; D is unclear. Germline V gene data show CDR1 as SGHTA and CDR2 as FQGTGA. V was trimmed by 3 bases and J by 9 bases, leaving 9 bases between them. The CDR3 spans 12 residues. CDR3 nucleotides: TGTGCCAGCAGCTTCTCCGGGAGCACCATATATTTT. Residues: CASSFSGSTIYF.

The sample holds one count of this clone. The chain combines TRBV5-4 with TRBJ1-2, with D possibly matching TRBD1 (5 bases). Germline-derived CDR1 and CDR2 are SGHNT and YYREEE (reference sequence). V was trimmed by 3 bases and J by 5 bases, leaving 17 bases between them. This CDR3 region has 15 residues. The CDR3 sequence is CASSSTRTTPYGYTF. CDR3 nucleotide sequence: TGTGCCAGCAGCTCTACCCGGACAACTCCGTATGGCTACACCTTC.

The chain employs TRBV7-6 and TRBJ2-6; tentatively, D is TRBD1 or TRBD2 (6 bases each). CDR3 length equals 18 residues. V was cut by 5 bases and J by 4 bases, with 21 bases left in between. Germline assignment: CDR1 SGHVS and CDR2 FNYEAQ. The CDR3 loop is CASSPPGASFSGANVLTF. CDR3 nucleotide sequence: TGTGCCAGCAGCCCCCCGGGGGCGTCCTTTAGCGGGGCCAACGTCCTGACTTTC. Variable domain in full (rest from reference TRBV7-6 and TRBJ2-6): GAGVSQSPRYKVTKRGQDVALRCDPISGHVSLYWYRQALGQGPEFLTYFNYEAQQDKSGLPNDRFSAERPEGSISTLTIQRTEQRDSAMYRCASSPPGASFSGANVLTFGAGSRLTVL.

The V and J genes are TRBV10-3 and TRBJ1-1; TRBD1 might be the D (5 bases). CDR1 and CDR2 from the germline V gene are ENHRY and SYGVKD. This CDR3 contains 13 residues. V lost 3 bases to trimming and J lost 3 bases, with 8 bases between them. The CDR3 nucleotides read TGTGCCATCAGTGAATCCAGGGACACTGAAGCTTTCTTT. Its translation is CAISESRDTEAFF.

This chain uses TRBV9 with TRBJ2-5; perhaps D is TRBD1 or TRBD2 (5 bases each). This CDR3 spans 15 amino acids. Germline V gives CDR1 SGDLS, CDR2 YYNGEE. Trimming removed 4 bases at V and 8 bases at J, with 21 bases between. This CDR3 is CASSKSQGSGVTQYF. In DNA form, the CDR3 reads TGTGCCAGCAGCAAGTCCCAGGGTTCCGGGGTCACCCAGTACTTC.

The chain combines TRBV19 with TRBJ1-5, with D possibly TRBD1 on 5 matching bases. CDR1 is LNHDA and CDR2 is SQIVND in the germline V gene (reference sequence). Trimming stripped 3 bases from V and 0 bases from J, with 9 bases between. This CDR3 is 15 amino acids long. DNA of the CDR3: TGTGCCAGTAGTATCAGGGACGGTAGCAATCAGCCCCAGCATTTT. Translation: CASSIRDGSNQPQHF.

This CDR3 reads CSVEGPGTTQHF. The CDR3 bases are TGCAGCGTTGAAGGTCCCGGGACAACTCAGCATTTT. The chain carries TRBV29-1 and TRBJ1-5, with a weak D call TRBD1 (6 bases). Germline V lookup: CDR1 SQVTM, CDR2 ANQGSEA. CDR3 length: 12 amino acids. The germline V and J ends were trimmed by 1 base and 13 bases, with 14 bases remaining between them.

A remark on this clone: One end of the junction does not line up with germline, which may come from a read error. The chain recombines TRBV28 with TRBJ2-7; perhaps TRBD1 as D (5 bases). Germline CDR1 and CDR2: MDHEN and SYDVKM. This CDR3 contains 16 residues. CDR3 sequence reads: CASSPYGAGPTYEQYF. In DNA, the CDR3 is TGTGCCAGCAGTCCATATGGAGCAGGGCCTACCTACGAGCAATACTTC.

Regarding this clone: A read error may account for a junction end that differs from germline. The chain couples TRBV9 to TRBJ2-7, with D perhaps matching TRBD2 (6 bases). Looked up from germline, CDR1 is SGDLS and CDR2 is YYNGEE. CDR3 length: 14 residues. In nucleotides, the CDR3 is TGTGCCAGCAGCGTAGACGGGGCGGGGACCCCCCCGAGTTTC. Amino acids: CASSVDGAGTPPSF.

This sequence joins TRBV19 and TRBJ2-5, with TRBD2 identical over 10 bases. Germline CDR1 reads LNHDA; CDR2 reads SQIVND (reference sequence). Losses at the gene ends were 6 bases for V and 7 bases for J; bases not matched to a gene: 11. The CDR3 totals 15 residues. The CDR3 protein is CASSPPAGGQRTQYF. The CDR3, as DNA: TGTGCCAGTAGCCCTCCAGCGGGGGGGCAAAGGACCCAGTACTTC.

The chain recombines TRBV4-3 with TRBJ1-2; no clear D. With 0 bases removed from V and 1 base from J, the gap between germline ends came to 3 bases. Germline V gene lookup returns CDR1 LGHNA and CDR2 YSLEER. The CDR3 length is 13 residues. CDR3 region: CASSQELNYGYTF. CDR3 nucleotides: TGCGCCAGCAGCCAAGAACTTAACTATGGCTACACCTTC.

Details on this clone: The junction shows a germline mismatch at one end, possibly a read error. The chain is built from TRBV6-1 and TRBJ2-3; D not certain. Germline V CDR1 and CDR2: MNHNS, SASEGT. The CDR3 loop spans 16 amino acids. The chain's CDR3 is CASNEISGLSTDTQYF. The DNA of the CDR3 is TGTGCCAGCAATGAAATCTCCGGGCTAAGCACAGATACGCAGTATTTT.

The rearrangement uses TRBV28 and TRBJ1-1; D is unresolved. Trimming pared 4 bases from V and 4 bases from J, leaving 16 bases between. In germline, CDR1 is MDHEN, CDR2 SYDVKM. The CDR3 is 15 amino acids. CDR3 sequence reads: CASSSHGQEGTEAFF. The CDR3 coding sequence is TGTGCCAGCAGTTCCCACGGGCAAGAAGGCACTGAAGCTTTCTTT.

This sequence joins TRBV15 and TRBJ2-7; 7 nucleotides line up with TRBD1. The CDR3 totals 17 residues. Germline trimming cut 0 bases from V and 3 bases from J; bases unmatched to any gene: 11. Germline assignment: CDR1 LNHNV and CDR2 YYDKDF (reference sequence). CDR3 sequence: CATSRDKGTTGDYEQYF. The CDR3 DNA is TGTGCCACCAGCAGAGATAAGGGAACCACAGGGGACTACGAGCAGTACTTC.

The chain carries TRBV4-2 and TRBJ2-5; 16 nucleotides match TRBD2. Germline V gene data show CDR1 as LGHNA and CDR2 as YNFKEQ. The CDR3 consists of 20 residues. V trimming: 3 bases; J trimming: 1 base; junction bases outside the gene matches: 11. The chain's CDR3 is CASSQGYPGLAGGPQETQYF. CDR3 nucleotide sequence: TGTGCCAGCAGCCAGGGATACCCGGGACTAGCGGGGGGGCCCCAAGAGACCCAGTACTTC.

The chain carries TRBV7-2 and TRBJ1-2; a possible D gene is TRBD1 (6 bases). Germline lookup yields CDR1 SGHTA and CDR2 FQGNSA. The CDR3 contains 15 residues. V dropped 5 bases and J dropped 3 bases, with 16 bases sitting between them. For the CDR3, the DNA is TGTGCCAGCAGCCTGGCCTCTCGGACAGACTATGGCTACACCTTC. Its protein product is CASSLASRTDYGYTF.